Described below is a single TCR beta chain sequence and its context. There are a few counts of this clone. No cognate antigen has been identified for it. The record has no base qualities; no much larger clone is one base away. The junction carries 13 bases between V and J, which are trimmed by 1 base and 3 bases respectively. The CDR3 sequence holds 16 residues, the cysteine and phenylalanine included. The read is trimmed to its CDR3 DNA, 48 bases read in frame from base 1. CDR1 and CDR2 are read off the germline V gene (reference sequence) as LNHNV and YYDKDF. Using the deep immunoSEQ assay, TCR CDR3 regions were amplified from genomic DNA by multiplex PCR. For each cell subset, the extracted genomic DNA was distributed evenly across all wells of several immunoSEQ 96-well plates, and each plate served as one replicate. Each replicate PCR for unsorted PBMC received roughly 300 ng genomic DNA, equal to tens of thousands of T cell genomes. Genomic DNA from unsorted PBMC was sequenced over ten immunoSEQ deep assay plates. The purified libraries were quantified using a Qubit 3.0 fluorometer, sized with a Bioanalyzer 2100, and then quantified again using the KAPA Library Quantification kit. A separate single-read 150-cycle Illumina NextSeq 550 flow cell was used to sequence each immunoSEQ 96-well plate. The published analysis was carried out like this. The immunoSEQ output contained only junctional sequences without quality scores, so filtering could not match that applied to full-length reads. To assign V/J genes and CDR3, sequences were annotated using PyIR, a Python wrapper for IgBLAST v1.9, with IMGT germline references. Reads were filtered out if the reads had weak V/J assignments (E-value above 1e-6), no CDR3, stop codons, out-of-frame junctions, or ambiguous translated residues. V3J clonotypes were defined as sequences sharing the same inferred V gene, J gene, and CDR3 amino acid sequence. Percentage overlap between repertoires was computed as shared unique clonotypes divided by the size of the smaller repertoire. Three approaches were used to assess repertoire richness: RTK rarefaction, the Chao1 estimator, and Recon v2.1 estimates of unobserved clonotypes. TCRdb provides this immuneACCESS table in a form limited to in-frame rearrangements. Some clones are lacking; in checked studies, under half of them reflect an unresolved V gene, and why the rest are absent is not known. V and J calls and clone size come straight from that table; D and trimming were deduced from the DNA. Here the sample has some 490,000 clones; 81% occur a single time. The ten largest make up roughly 13% of the sample.

The data belong to a study of shared clonotypes between healthy human individuals (TCRdb year 2020). As for the study more broadly: Two women and a few men aged 18 to 49 years were included in the cohort. Blood TCR repertoires of roughly 5 healthy adults were deeply sequenced to estimate repertoire size and the extent of clonotype sharing between individuals. Libraries were prepared and TCR repertoires were sequenced by different laboratories using diverse techniques, in order to increase sequencing depth and limit assay-specific biases. Per donor, leukapheresis produced somewhere between about 0.85 and 10 billion PBMCs. General findings and caveats noted by the study authors: Pairwise subsampling indicated that sequencing depth was expected to affect the degree of clonotype sharing among donors. Because the study included only a small number of donors, the genetic and exposure-history diversity represented was limited. Only blood was sampled, and tissue TCR repertoires likely differ from those in blood.

Healthy HIV-negative adults with no recently reported acute infections or vaccinations were included as donors. Only Caucasian adults living in Nashville, Tennessee, USA were represented among the donors. For unsorted samples, 100 million or so PBMCs were counted, and genomic DNA was extracted using the QIAamp DNA Blood Mini kit. Blood was collected by leukapheresis, and PBMCs were isolated by Ficoll-Histopaque density gradient centrifugation and then cryopreserved in liquid nitrogen vapor phase. This receptor was taken from a woman in her thirties or forties in good health. Some clones in this sample may be carry-over from other donors' samples. What was sequenced was PBMCs. The chain couples TRBV15 to TRBJ2-1; the D gene cannot be named for sure. The CDR3 is CATSRVDDQLYNEQFF. The sequenced DNA is TGTGCCACCAGCAGAGTGGACGACCAGCTCTACAATGAGCAGTTCTTC.